The rows below give T cell receptor beta chains drawn from one sample of a study of blood T cell repertoires in COVID-19. Sequencing was performed with immunoSEQ multiplex PCR; in TCRdb, only in-frame clones are kept and a portion is missing. The data contain 55,000 or so clones, about 80% of them seen just once; the ten biggest clones take up 15% to 25%. Sequenced input: peripheral blood. These receptors came from a man aged 25 to 40 with COVID-19, enrolled during active disease. The CDR3 runs from the conserved cysteine through the conserved F or W. A D gene is named only where the DNA matches it firmly.

J: TRBJ2-5; V: TRBV7-9; D: -; DNA: TGTGCCAGCAGTCCGGACTCTCAAGAGACCCAGTACTTC; CDR3: CASSPDSQETQYF
J: TRBJ2-2; V: TRBV4-2; D: -; DNA: TGTGCCAGCAGCCAAGTCGCTTCGGTCCCCGGGGAGCTGTTTTTT; CDR3: CASSQVASVPGELFF
J: TRBJ2-2; V: TRBV6-5; D: -; DNA: TGTGCCAGCAGCTCCACGTACAACAGGGCCGGGGAGCTGTTTTTT; CDR3: CASSSTYNRAGELFF
J: TRBJ2-3; V: TRBV30; D: -; DNA: TGTGCCTGGAGTGTAGGAGCCCCTAGCACAGATACGCAGTATTTT; CDR3: CAWSVGAPSTDTQYF
J: TRBJ2-7; V: TRBV2; D: -; DNA: TGTGCCAGAGGGAGGGGGGCCAACGAGCAGTACTTC; CDR3: CARGRGANEQYF
J: TRBJ2-3; V: TRBV28; D: -; DNA: TGTGCCACCGACGCAGGGGGCACAGATACGCAGTATTTT; CDR3: CATDAGGTDTQYF
J: TRBJ2-1; V: TRBV6-5; D: -; DNA: TGTGCCAGCAGTACAGGATTGAGAGTCAATGAGCAGTTCTTC; CDR3: CASSTGLRVNEQFF
J: TRBJ1-2; V: TRBV29-1; D: -; DNA: TGCAGCGTTGGCCTCAGGGTTGAAAATGGCTACACCTTC; CDR3: CSVGLRVENGYTF
J: TRBJ1-4; V: TRBV4-2; D: TRBD1; DNA: TGTGCCAGCAGCCAATACGGGACAGGTAATGAAAAACTGTTTTTT; CDR3: CASSQYGTGNEKLFF
J: TRBJ2-3; V: TRBV6-5; D: TRBD2; DNA: TGTGCCAGCAGCTCCGGACTAGCGGGGCAAGATACGCAGTATTTT; CDR3: CASSSGLAGQDTQYF
J: TRBJ1-6; V: TRBV5-4; D: -; DNA: TGTGCCAGCAGCCGCGGAGGAGATTCCAATTCACCCCTCCACTTT; CDR3: CASSRGGDSNSPLHF
J: TRBJ1-3; V: TRBV28; D: -; DNA: TGTGCCAGCAGTTTGGAGGGCCCCTCTGGAAACACCATATATTTT; CDR3: CASSLEGPSGNTIYF
J: TRBJ2-7; V: TRBV5-1; D: TRBD1; DNA: TGCGCCAGCAGCACCCGACAGGGGGCCGTTTACGAGCAGTACTTC; CDR3: CASSTRQGAVYEQYF
J: TRBJ2-3; V: TRBV6-5; D: -; DNA: TGTGCCAGCAGCCGAAGGGGCGGGGCTACAGATACGCAGTATTTT; CDR3: CASSRRGGATDTQYF
J: TRBJ1-5; V: TRBV6-5; D: -; DNA: TGTGCCAGCAGACCCCGACAGTCTTCCAATCAGCCCCAGCATTTT; CDR3: CASRPRQSSNQPQHF
J: TRBJ1-1; V: TRBV10-3; D: TRBD1; DNA: TGTGCCATCACTCCGACAGGGTCGCGAAACACTGAAGCTTTCTTT; CDR3: CAITPTGSRNTEAFF
J: TRBJ2-6; V: TRBV7-2; D: -; DNA: TGTGCCAGCAGACTAAACTCTGGGGCCAACGTCCTGACTTTC; CDR3: CASRLNSGANVLTF